This T cell receptor beta chain emerged from a study of vaccination and CD4 T cells after COVID-19. Overall study context: The convalescent group had six males, four females, seven Caucasians, two Asians, one multiracial.

The treatment was: approximately 11-day PBMC culture with coronavirus spike peptide pools or control peptides (ViraFEST assay). Sequence data for DNA of cultured CD4+ T cells were generated by the Oncomine TCR Beta short-read assay. A single record per CDR3 protein comes from TCRdb applying MiXCR to the PCR reads. The repertoire consists of roughly 13,000 distinct CDR3 sequences, with around two fifths occurring once and the leading ten covering 17%. The CDR3 extends over 15 amino acids. V gave up 8 bases and J gave up 0 bases; unmatched junction bases: 7. CDR1 is ENHRY and CDR2 is SYGVKD in the germline V gene. This clonotype was detected only a few times. Antigen unknown.

The chain links TRBV10-3 to TRBJ2-3, with TRBD1 identical over 8 bases. The source is a human donor with COVID-19. The sequencing input was cultured CD4+ T cells from blood. For the CDR3, the DNA is TGTGCCATCCGAGGACAGGGCAAGAGCACAGATACGCAGTATTTT. Translation: CAIRGQGKSTDTQYF.